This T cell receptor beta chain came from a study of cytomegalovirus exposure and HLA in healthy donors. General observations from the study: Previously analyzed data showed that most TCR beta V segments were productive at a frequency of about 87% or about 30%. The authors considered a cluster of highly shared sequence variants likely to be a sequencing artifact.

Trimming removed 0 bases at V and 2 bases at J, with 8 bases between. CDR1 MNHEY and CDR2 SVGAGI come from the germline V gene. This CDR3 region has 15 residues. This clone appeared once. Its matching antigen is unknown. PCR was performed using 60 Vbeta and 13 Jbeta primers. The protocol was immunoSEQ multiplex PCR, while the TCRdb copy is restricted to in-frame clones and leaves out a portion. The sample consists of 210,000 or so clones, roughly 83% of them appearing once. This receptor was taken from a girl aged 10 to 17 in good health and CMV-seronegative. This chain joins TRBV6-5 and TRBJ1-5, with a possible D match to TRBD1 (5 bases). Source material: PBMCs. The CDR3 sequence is CASSYSGGGNQPQHF. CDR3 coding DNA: TGTGCCAGCAGTTACTCAGGAGGGGGCAATCAGCCCCAGCATTTT.